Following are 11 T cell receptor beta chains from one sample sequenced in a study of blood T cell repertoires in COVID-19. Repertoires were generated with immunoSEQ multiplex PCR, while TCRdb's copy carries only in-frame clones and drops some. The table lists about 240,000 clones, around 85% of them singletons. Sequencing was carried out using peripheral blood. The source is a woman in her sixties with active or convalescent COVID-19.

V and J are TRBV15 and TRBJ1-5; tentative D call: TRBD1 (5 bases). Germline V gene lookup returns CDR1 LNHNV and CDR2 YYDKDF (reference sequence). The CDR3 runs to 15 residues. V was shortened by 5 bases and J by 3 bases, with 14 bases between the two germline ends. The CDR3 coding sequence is TGTGCCACCAGCCAAGGGGCAGGGAACAATCAGCCCCAGCATTTT. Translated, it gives CATSQGAGNNQPQHF.

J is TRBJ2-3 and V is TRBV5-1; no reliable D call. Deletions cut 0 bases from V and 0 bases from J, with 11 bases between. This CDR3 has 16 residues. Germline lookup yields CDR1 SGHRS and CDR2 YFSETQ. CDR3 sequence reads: CASSLDPARSTDTQYF. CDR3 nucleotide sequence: TGCGCCAGCAGCTTGGATCCTGCTCGGAGCACAGATACGCAGTATTTT. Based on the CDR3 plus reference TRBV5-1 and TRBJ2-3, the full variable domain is KAGVTQTPRYLIKTRGQQVTLSCSPISGHRSVSWYQQTPGQGLQFLFEYFSETQRNKGNFPGRFSGRQFSNSRSEMNVSTLELGDSALYLCASSLDPARSTDTQYFGPGTRLTVL.

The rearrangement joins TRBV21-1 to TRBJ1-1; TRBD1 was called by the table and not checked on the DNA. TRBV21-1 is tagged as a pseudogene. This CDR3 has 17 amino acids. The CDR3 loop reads CASSYVKVDRGNTEAFF. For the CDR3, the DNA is TGTGCCAGCAGTTATGTAAAGGTTGACAGGGGAAACACTGAAGCTTTCTTT.

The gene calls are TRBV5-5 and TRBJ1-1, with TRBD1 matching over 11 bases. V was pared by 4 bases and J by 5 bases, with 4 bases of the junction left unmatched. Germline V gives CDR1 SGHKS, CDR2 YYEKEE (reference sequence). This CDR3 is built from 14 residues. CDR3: CASSRDRGWTEAFF. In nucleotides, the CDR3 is TGTGCCAGCAGCAGGGACAGGGGGTGGACTGAAGCTTTCTTT.

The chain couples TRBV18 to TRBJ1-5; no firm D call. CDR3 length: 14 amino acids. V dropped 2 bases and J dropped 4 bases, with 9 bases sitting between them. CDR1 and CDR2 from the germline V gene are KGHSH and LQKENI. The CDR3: CASSPFEGNQPQHF. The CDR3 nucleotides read TGTGCCAGCTCACCATTCGAGGGAAATCAGCCCCAGCATTTT.

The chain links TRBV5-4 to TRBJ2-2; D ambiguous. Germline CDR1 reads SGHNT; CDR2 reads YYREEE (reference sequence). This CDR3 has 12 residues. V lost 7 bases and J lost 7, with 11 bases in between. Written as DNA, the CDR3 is TGTGCCAGCGGGTCGCGGAGCGGGGAGCTGTTTTTT. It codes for CASGSRSGELFF.

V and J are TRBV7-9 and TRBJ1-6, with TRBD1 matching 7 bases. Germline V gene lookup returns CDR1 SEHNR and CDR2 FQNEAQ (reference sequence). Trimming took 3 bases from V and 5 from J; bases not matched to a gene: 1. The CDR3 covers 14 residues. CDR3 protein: CASSFGTDNSPLHF. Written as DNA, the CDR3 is TGTGCCAGCAGCTTCGGGACAGATAATTCACCCCTCCACTTT.

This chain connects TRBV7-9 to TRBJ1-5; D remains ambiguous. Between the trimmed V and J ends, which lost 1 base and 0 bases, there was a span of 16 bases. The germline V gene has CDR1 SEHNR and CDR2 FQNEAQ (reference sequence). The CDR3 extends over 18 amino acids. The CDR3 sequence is CASSLERTGQISNQPQHF. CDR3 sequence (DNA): TGTGCCAGCAGCTTAGAACGGACTGGGCAGATTAGCAATCAGCCCCAGCATTTT. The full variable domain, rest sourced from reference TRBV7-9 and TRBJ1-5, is DTGVSQNPRHKITKRGQNVTFRCDPISEHNRLYWYRQTLGQGPEFLTYFQNEAQLEKSRLLSDRFSAERPKGSFSTLEIQRTEQGDSAMYLCASSLERTGQISNQPQHFGDGTRLSIL.

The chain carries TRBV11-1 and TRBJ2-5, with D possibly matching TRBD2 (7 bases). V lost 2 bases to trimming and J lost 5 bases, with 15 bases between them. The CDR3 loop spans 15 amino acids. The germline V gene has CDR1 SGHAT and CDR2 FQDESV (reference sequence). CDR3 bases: TGTGCCAGCAGCTTATATCGGGGGGCAAAGGAGACCCAGTACTTC. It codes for CASSLYRGAKETQYF.

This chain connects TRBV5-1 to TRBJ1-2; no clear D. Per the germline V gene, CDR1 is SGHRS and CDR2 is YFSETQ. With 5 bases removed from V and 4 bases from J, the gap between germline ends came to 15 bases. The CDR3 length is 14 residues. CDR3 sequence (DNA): TGCGCCAGCAGGCTGGACCGGGGATTCTATGGCTACACCTTC. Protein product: CASRLDRGFYGYTF.

DNA of the CDR3: TGTGCCATCAGTGAGTCGTTAGCGGGGGGGCCTAACCAAGAGACCCAGTACTTC. It is translated as CAISESLAGGPNQETQYF. The chain is built from TRBV10-3 and TRBJ2-5, with 11 positions matching TRBD2. Germline lookup yields CDR1 ENHRY and CDR2 SYGVKD. V was clipped by 0 bases and J by 0 bases; unmatched bases: 6. The CDR3 is 18 residues long.